This T cell receptor (beta chain) was captured by sequencing in a study of T cells after yellow fever vaccination (dated by TCRdb to about 2019). About the investigation overall: The SMART-Seq v4 Ultra Low Input RNA kit was used to prepare libraries from fractions with low cell numbers. Bulk PBMC replicates and cell subsets were isolated from blood drawn at multiple timepoints before and after both primary and secondary immunization. The cohort comprised two healthy male donors, one aged 18 to 29 and one aged 30 to 40 years. To track T-cell clones before and after primary and booster YFV17D yellow fever vaccination, bulk TCR alpha and beta repertoires were sequenced longitudinally. On the study overall, not on this receptor specifically: After the booster, most of the clones that had expanded following primary vaccination were detected again (almost 98% of CD4 and 80% to 90% of CD8), which suggests that memory was broadly maintained. Compared with the primary T-cell response, the secondary T-cell response was faster but weaker, reaching its peak on day 5 rather than on day 15. A small fraction of clonotypes showed up in both the CD4 and CD8 compartments, probably as a result of convergent recombination. Because abundant contaminating clonotypes from the bulk population could be contained in FACS-sorted repertoires, computational filtering was required. Because the study included only a couple of donors, the extent to which the findings can be generalized is limited.

This sample's treatment or condition label indicates: live attenuated yellow fever vaccine strain. A standard Ficoll-Paque protocol was used to isolate PBMCs from peripheral blood. Dynabeads CD4 and CD8 positive selection kits were used to isolate CD4 and CD8 T-cell fractions. TriZol was used to extract RNA from bulk PBMCs, CD4 and CD8 fractions, and dextramer-positive and dextramer-negative fractions. TCR cDNA was synthesized by 5'RACE template switching, which introduced a universal primer site and unique molecular identifiers. cDNA synthesis was primed from both the TCR alpha and TCR beta constant segments. Two PCR steps were used to amplify libraries, with sample barcodes and sequencing adapters being added in the second step. Sequencing of the libraries was done on either Illumina HiSeq 2500 (2x100 bp) or NovaSeq (2x150 bp). Under the source paper's analysis protocol: MIGEC handled demultiplexing of reads and collapsing into UMI consensus sequences, while MiXCR performed V(D)J alignment. Clonotypes responding to the vaccine were identified with edgeR on replicate PBMC samples, with the criteria of FDR below 0.01 and a log2 fold change above 5 up to day 15. Each bulk clonotype received a CD4 or CD8 identity based on whether the sequenced CD4 or CD8 repertoire contained that clonotype at higher abundance. TCRdb reprocessing: public reads trimmed at Q25 with fastp, clones called with MiXCR, in-frame beta chains kept. Duplicate CDR3 protein sequences are folded into a single record with the most common DNA and genes. TCRdb's processing, not the study's, gives the V and J calls here. The sample includes tens of thousands of distinct CDR3 sequences, with 7.7% observed a single time. Of the sample, less than 50% is held by the ten largest clones.

This clonotype was seen a single time. The antigen this receptor binds is unknown. Base quality data are lacking; no much larger clone is found one base away. Evidence from one read is weak. V loses 6 bases at its end and J loses 0 bases; junction bases beyond the gene matches: 9. The CDR3, from cysteine to phenylalanine, totals 16 residues. Just CDR3 DNA is preserved here, 48 bases in frame from base 1. The germline V gene specifies SGHVS as CDR1 and FQNEAQ as CDR2. The material sequenced was CD8+ T cells sorted from PBMCs, taken on the day of the yellow fever booster vaccination. This receptor was obtained from a man in his thirties or forties who received the YFV17D yellow fever vaccine. The V gene is TRBV7-8 and the J gene is TRBJ2-3; the central 7 bases match TRBD2. The nucleotide sequence reads TGTGCCAGCAGGGGGACTATCCGAGCGAGCACAGATACGCAGTATTTT. Translation gives CASRGTIRASTDTQYF. Supplemented by the reference TRBV7-8 and TRBJ2-3 proteins around the CDR3, the complete variable domain is GAGVSQSPRYKVAKRGQDVALRCDPISGHVSLFWYQQALGQGPEFLTYFQNEAQLDKSGLPSDRFFAERPEGSVSTLKIQRTQQEDSAVYLCASRGTIRASTDTQYFGPGTRLTVL.